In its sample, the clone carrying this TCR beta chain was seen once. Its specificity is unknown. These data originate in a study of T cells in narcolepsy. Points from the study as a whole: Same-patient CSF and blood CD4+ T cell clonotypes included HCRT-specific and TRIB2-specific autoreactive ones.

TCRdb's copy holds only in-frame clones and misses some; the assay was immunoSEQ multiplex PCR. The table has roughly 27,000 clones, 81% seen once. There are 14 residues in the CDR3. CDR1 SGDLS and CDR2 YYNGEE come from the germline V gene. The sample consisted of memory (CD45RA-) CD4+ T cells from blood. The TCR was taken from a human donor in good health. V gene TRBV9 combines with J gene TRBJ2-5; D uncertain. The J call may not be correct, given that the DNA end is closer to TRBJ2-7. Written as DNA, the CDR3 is TGTGCCAGCAGCGCGTCGGTCACCTCCTACGAGCAGTACTTC. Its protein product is CASSASVTSYEQYF.